The 32 T cell receptor beta chains below come from one sample, sequenced in a study of T-cell reconstitution after alpha-beta-depleted transplantation in children. The TCRbeta library was prepared with unique molecular identifiers. Using its own MiXCR run on the PCR reads, TCRdb lists one record per CDR3 protein. The sample carries approximately 300,000 distinct CDR3 sequences, around 9.1% recorded once. Sequencing used PBMCs, obtained before TCRalphabeta/CD19-depleted stem cell transplant. All receptors come from a boy in the first two years of life with acute myeloid leukemia, due to receive a stem cell transplant.

This chain connects TRBV20-1 to TRBJ2-3, with 8 nucleotides matching TRBD1. V lost 3 bases and J lost 0; bases outside the gene matches: 5. This CDR3 comprises 15 residues. Germline lookup yields CDR1 DFQATT and CDR2 SNEGSKA (reference sequence). The CDR3 DNA reads TGCAGTGCTAGTTACAGGGGGAGAAGCACAGATACGCAGTATTTT. Amino acid sequence: CSASYRGRSTDTQYF.

This clonotype has a count of ten or more. J is TRBJ2-7 and V is TRBV20-1; 13 bases map to TRBD2. Germline values: CDR1 DFQATT, CDR2 SNEGSKA (reference sequence). Losses at the gene ends were 0 bases for V and 3 bases for J; bases not matched to a gene: 2. The CDR3 consists of 15 residues. CDR3 in amino acids: CSARDRLAGGYEQYF. The CDR3 DNA is TGCAGTGCTAGAGATCGACTAGCGGGAGGCTACGAGCAGTACTTC.

In this sample, this clonotype turned up many times. This chain links TRBV7-2 with TRBJ2-2; 7 bases are a match to TRBD1. Unmatched junction bases numbered 0, after V lost 0 bases and J lost 5 bases. The germline gives CDR1 SGHTA, CDR2 FQGNSA. The CDR3 sequence is 14 residues long. The CDR3 DNA sequence: TGTGCCAGCAGCTTAGCGGGACAGACCGGGGAGCTGTTTTTT. Its protein is CASSLAGQTGELFF.

This clonotype was counted ten times or more. The genes are TRBV5-1 and TRBJ2-2, with unresolved D. The CDR3 has 13 amino acids. Germline CDR1 reads SGHRS; CDR2 reads YFSETQ. The V end lost 2 bases, the J end lost 3 bases, and 5 bases lay between the germline ends. CDR3 loop: CASSFRDTGELFF. The CDR3 region has the DNA TGCGCCAGCAGCTTTCGAGACACCGGGGAGCTGTTTTTT.

This clonotype was picked up many times. The rearrangement uses TRBV5-1 and TRBJ2-1, with D possibly TRBD2 on 5 matching bases. From germline, CDR1 is SGHRS and CDR2 YFSETQ. This CDR3 comprises 14 residues. Trimming cost V 2 bases and J 5 bases, with 11 bases left between them. The CDR3 region is CASSFLAEDNEQFF. The CDR3 DNA reads TGCGCCAGCAGCTTCCTAGCTGAAGACAATGAGCAGTTCTTC.

Regarding this clonotype: A much bigger clone sits one base away, suggesting this may be a read error. The chain combines TRBV29-1 with TRBJ2-7; D gene uncertain. The CDR3 contains 14 residues. CDR1 is SQVTM, CDR2 ANQGSEA, per germline. CDR3 in amino acids: CSVALDVGTYDQYF. The CDR3 bases are TGCAGCGTTGCCCTCGACGTGGGAACCTACGACCAGTACTTC.

At least ten counts were recorded for this clonotype. The chain employs TRBV25-1 and TRBJ2-7; 9 bases map to TRBD1. The germline V gene has CDR1 MGHDK and CDR2 SYGVNS. Trimming at V came to 2 bases and at J to 3 bases, leaving 5 bases not matched to a gene. CDR3 length: 15 residues. The CDR3 loop is CASSETGGTYYEQYF. In DNA, the CDR3 is TGTGCCAGCAGTGAAACAGGGGGCACTTACTACGAGCAGTACTTC.

This clonotype was seen more than once but under ten times. The CDR3 DNA follows: TGTGCCAGCAGCCGTCCAGTCTACGAGCAGTACTTC. It translates to CASSRPVYEQYF. J is TRBJ2-7 and V is TRBV6-2 or TRBV6-3; unclear D gene. The V end lost 6 bases, the J end lost 3 bases, and 9 bases lay between the germline ends. Germline V lookup: CDR1 MNHEY, CDR2 SVGEGT. The CDR3 is 12 residues long.

This clonotype was detected a few times. The chain combines TRBV20-1 with TRBJ1-5, with TRBD1 identical over 12 bases. V was clipped by 1 base and J by 5 bases; unmatched bases: 6. Germline V gene data show CDR1 as DFQATT and CDR2 as SNEGSKA (reference sequence). The CDR3 has 16 amino acids. The DNA of the CDR3 is TGCAGTGCTAGAGGATGGGGACAGGGGGCAGATCAGCCCCAGCATTTT. Translation gives CSARGWGQGADQPQHF.

This clonotype was counted ten times or more. The chain uses TRBV12-3 or TRBV12-4 and TRBJ2-2; 9 nucleotides align to TRBD2. CDR3 length: 16 amino acids. The ends lost 1 base at V and 4 bases at J; junction bases unmatched: 4. The CDR3 DNA is TGTGCCAGCAGTTTAGAGCTAGCGGGGTTCACCGGGGAGCTGTTTTTT. Translating gives CASSLELAGFTGELFF.

This clonotype occurred many times. V gene TRBV4-3 combines with J gene TRBJ2-7, with TRBD1 as a possible D gene (6 bases). Germline-derived CDR1 and CDR2 are LGHNA and YSLEER. The germline V and J ends were trimmed by 2 bases and 6 bases, with 23 bases remaining between them. The CDR3 runs 17 residues. CDR3 sequence (DNA): TGCGCCAGCAGCCAAACGGGCTACAGGGATGGTGATTCCGAGCAGTACTTC. This translates into CASSQTGYRDGDSEQYF.

Ten or more counts support this clonotype. The chain uses TRBV12-3 or TRBV12-4 and TRBJ2-7; no definite D call. The CDR3 has 14 residues. The germline V and J ends were trimmed by 1 base and 2 bases, with 9 bases remaining between them. CDR3 sequence (DNA): TGTGCCAGCAGTTTAGGACGGTCAACCTACGAGCAGTACTTC. It specifies CASSLGRSTYEQYF.

The sample holds many counts of this clonotype. DNA of the CDR3: TGTGCCAGCAGCTTGGAAGGTCCAGCGGAATACAATGAGCAGTTCTTC. Translating it yields CASSLEGPAEYNEQFF. The rearrangement joins TRBV5-6 to TRBJ2-1; tentative D call: TRBD2 (5 bases). The germline V gene encodes CDR1 SGHDT and CDR2 YYEEEE. V was shortened by 0 bases and J by 4 bases, with 14 bases between the two germline ends. The CDR3 covers 16 residues.

The chain employs TRBV7-9 and TRBJ1-4; D unclear. This CDR3 is built from 11 residues. The germline V gene has CDR1 SEHNR and CDR2 FQNEAQ (reference sequence). The V gene lost 1 base and the J gene lost 10 bases, with 4 bases spanning the gap. As DNA, the CDR3 is TGTGCCAGCAGCTTAGACGGAAAACTGTTTTTT. This translates into CASSLDGKLFF.

This sequence joins TRBV20-1 and TRBJ2-3; the match to TRBD2 covers 9 bases. V lost 4 bases to trimming and J lost 1 base; unmatched junction nucleotides: 3. This CDR3 is built from 14 residues. Germline CDR1 DFQATT, CDR2 SNEGSKA (reference sequence). The DNA of the CDR3 is TGCAGTGCTAAGGTAGCGGGAGGCACAGATACGCAGTATTTT. Amino acid sequence: CSAKVAGGTDTQYF.

The chain couples TRBV12-3 or TRBV12-4 to TRBJ1-5, with TRBD1 as a possible D gene (5 bases). The V end lost 2 bases, the J end lost 5 bases, and 10 bases lay between the germline ends. The CDR3 sequence is 14 residues long. This CDR3 reads CASSLRSGDQPQHF. CDR3 nucleotides: TGTGCCAGCAGTTTAAGGTCGGGGGATCAGCCCCAGCATTTT.

The chain has TRBV12-3 or TRBV12-4 and TRBJ2-1, with D possibly being TRBD2 (6 bases). The CDR3 length is 13 residues. The germline V and J ends were trimmed by 3 bases and 4 bases, with 7 bases remaining between them. CDR3 amino acids: CASSFLAYNEQFF. CDR3 DNA: TGTGCCAGCAGTTTTCTAGCGTACAATGAGCAGTTCTTC.

This clonotype was counted at least ten times. The chain joins TRBV28 to TRBJ2-1; 10 bases agree with TRBD2. The CDR3 has 14 residues. Germline lookup yields CDR1 MDHEN and CDR2 SYDVKM. V gave up 5 bases and J gave up 5 bases; unmatched junction bases: 3. The CDR3 sequence: CASSLAGADNEQFF. The CDR3 nucleotides read TGTGCCAGCAGTCTAGCGGGGGCAGACAATGAGCAGTTCTTC.

This clonotype was recorded at least ten times. This chain links TRBV3-1 with TRBJ2-1; D is unresolved. Trimming cost V 5 bases and J 7 bases, with 12 bases left between them. The CDR3 has 13 residues. Germline-derived CDR1 and CDR2 are LGHDT and YNNKEL (reference sequence). The chain's CDR3 is CASSFLQQNEQFF. For the CDR3, the DNA is TGTGCCAGCAGCTTTCTCCAGCAAAATGAGCAGTTCTTC.

Regarding this clonotype: This could be a read error, since a much larger clone is one nucleotide away. This chain connects TRBV5-5 to TRBJ1-2, with D hard to call. Germline V CDR1 and CDR2: SGHKS, YYEKEE (reference sequence). This CDR3 comprises 14 residues. CDR3 in amino acids: CAISRIEGGGGYTF. The CDR3 nucleotides read TGTGCCATCAGCCGCATAGAAGGAGGTGGTGGCTACACCTTC.

This clonotype was recorded many times. The chain is built from TRBV5-1 and TRBJ2-7; D is uncertain. CDR3 length: 12 residues. Trimming took off 2 bases at V and 5 bases at J, with 8 bases between the two ends. CDR1 SGHRS and CDR2 YFSETQ come from the germline V gene. The DNA for the CDR3 is TGCGCCAGCAGCTTTCAGGCCCACGAGCAGTACTTC. Translating it yields CASSFQAHEQYF. Supplemented by reference TRBV5-1 and TRBJ2-7, the full variable domain reads KAGVTQTPRYLIKTRGQQVTLSCSPISGHRSVSWYQQTPGQGLQFLFEYFSETQRNKGNFPGRFSGRQFSNSRSEMNVSTLELGDSALYLCASSFQAHEQYFGPGTRLTVT.

This clonotype came up many times. The chain recombines TRBV6-1 with TRBJ2-2, with TRBD2 as a possible D gene (6 bases). V dropped 7 bases and J dropped 5 bases, with 17 bases sitting between them. The germline gives CDR1 MNHNS, CDR2 SASEGT. This CDR3 spans 15 amino acids. The CDR3 bases are TGTGCCAGCACCCCAAGAACGGGGGAGACCGGGGAGCTGTTTTTT. Protein product: CASTPRTGETGELFF.

The chain recombines TRBV19 with TRBJ1-5; 10 nucleotides line up with TRBD1. With 6 bases clipped from V and 3 bases from J, the junction kept 5 bases outside the gene matches. The CDR3 sequence is 15 residues long. Looked up from germline, CDR1 is LNHDA and CDR2 is SQIVND (reference sequence). CDR3 loop: CASRGDRGYNQPQHF. DNA for the CDR3: TGTGCCAGTAGGGGGGACAGGGGCTACAATCAGCCCCAGCATTTT.

This chain joins TRBV29-1 and TRBJ1-2; a weak D match, TRBD1 (5 bases). The V gene's germline CDR1 is SQVTM and CDR2 ANQGSEA. V was shortened by 1 base and J by 4 bases, with 10 bases between the two germline ends. CDR3 length: 13 residues. CDR3 amino acids: CSVEGGEAYGYTF. The CDR3 DNA reads TGCAGCGTTGAAGGGGGGGAAGCCTATGGCTACACCTTC.

This clonotype was found many times. The gene calls are TRBV12-3 or TRBV12-4 and TRBJ1-3; D is uncertain. This CDR3 is 13 amino acids long. Trimming stripped 6 bases from V and 0 bases from J, with 6 bases between. The CDR3 is CASRRSSGNTIYF. CDR3 sequence (DNA): TGTGCCAGCAGGAGGTCCTCTGGAAACACCATATATTTT.

This clonotype appeared many times. V and J are TRBV12-3 or TRBV12-4 and TRBJ2-7, with D perhaps matching TRBD1 (6 bases). This CDR3 is built from 14 residues. Trimming removed 2 bases at V and 1 base at J, with 9 bases between. CDR3 DNA: TGTGCCAGCAGTTTACAGGGGACGTCCTACGAGCAGTACTTC. Protein product: CASSLQGTSYEQYF.

The genes are TRBV29-1 and TRBJ1-2; 12 bases match TRBD1. After removal of 5 bases from V and 8 bases from J, the junction contained 12 bases not matched to a gene. Germline V gives CDR1 SQVTM, CDR2 ANQGSEA. The CDR3 extends over 15 amino acids. For the CDR3, the DNA is TGCAGCGTTTACCTGCCGGGACAGGGGGCTCGAGGCTACACCTTC. Amino acid sequence: CSVYLPGQGARGYTF. Full variable domain (rest looked up from reference TRBV29-1 and TRBJ1-2): SAVISQKPSRDICQRGTSLTIQCQVDSQVTMMFWYRQQPGQSLTLIATANQGSEATYESGFVIDKFPISRPNLTFSTLTVSNMSPEDSSIYLCSVYLPGQGARGYTFGSGTRLTVV.

This clonotype was seen only once. A much more abundant neighbour one base away suggests this may be a read error. The chain has TRBV28 and TRBJ2-1; the match to TRBD1 covers 7 bases. Germline V gene data show CDR1 as MDHEN and CDR2 as SYDVKM. This CDR3 region has 16 residues. The CDR3 protein is CASRFKMRGRDNEQFF. The CDR3 DNA sequence: TGTGCCAGCCGTTTCAAGATGAGGGGGCGCGACAATGAGCAGTTCTTC.

This clonotype has ten or more counts. The rearrangement joins TRBV3-1 to TRBJ2-4; D remains unclear. CDR1 LGHDT and CDR2 YNNKEL come from the germline V gene (reference sequence). The CDR3 spans 16 residues. V was pared by 1 base and J by 0 bases, with 10 bases between. The CDR3 nucleotides read TGTGCCAGCAGCCAAGGGGCAGTCAAAGCCAAAAACATTCAGTACTTC. Protein product: CASSQGAVKAKNIQYF.

This clonotype was counted ten times or more. The chain is built from TRBV5-1 and TRBJ1-2; D may be TRBD1 (6 bases). The CDR3 extends over 11 amino acids. The V gene's germline CDR1 is SGHRS and CDR2 YFSETQ. Trimming took off 7 bases at V and 8 bases at J, with 12 bases between the two ends. CDR3 residues: CASGSGEGYTF. CDR3 coding DNA: TGCGCCAGCGGTTCAGGGGAAGGCTACACCTTC.

This clonotype was seen at least ten times. The chain joins TRBV20-1 to TRBJ2-7; the D gene is possibly TRBD2 (6 bases). Trimming pared 1 base from V and 2 bases from J, leaving 9 bases between. CDR1 DFQATT and CDR2 SNEGSKA come from the germline V gene (reference sequence). This CDR3 spans 13 amino acids. The CDR3 region is CSARVASAYEQYF. The CDR3 bases are TGCAGTGCTAGAGTTGCTAGCGCCTACGAGCAGTACTTC.

This clonotype was seen many times. The CDR3: CSAKLAHSTDTQYF. DNA for the CDR3: TGCAGTGCCAAACTAGCACATAGCACAGATACGCAGTATTTT. V and J are TRBV20-1 and TRBJ2-3; possibly TRBD2 for D (6 bases). The CDR3 has 14 amino acids. Trimming left V 6 bases short and J 0 bases short, with 13 bases between. The germline V gene encodes CDR1 DFQATT and CDR2 SNEGSKA (reference sequence).